Detailed here is one TCR beta chain. The sample is drawn from a study of PD-L1 blockade in urothelial cancer. Here immunoSEQ multiplex PCR was the method, and the copy in TCRdb shows in-frame clones only, minus some. The sample has some 100,000 clones, more than 80% seen once. Sample time point: pretreatment peripheral blood. Trimming cost V 7 bases and J 2 bases, with 12 bases left between them. Germline loops: CDR1 MGHDK, CDR2 SYGVNS. The CDR3 has 13 amino acids. The material was PBMCs, obtained around atezolizumab (anti-PD-L1) treatment. This clonotype was sampled from a woman older than 75 with urothelial cancer. The genes are TRBV25-1 and TRBJ2-7; tentative D call: TRBD2 (5 bases). The CDR3 DNA is TGTGCCAGCACCTCGAGCGGCCCCTACGAGCAGTACTTC. This codes for CASTSSGPYEQYF.